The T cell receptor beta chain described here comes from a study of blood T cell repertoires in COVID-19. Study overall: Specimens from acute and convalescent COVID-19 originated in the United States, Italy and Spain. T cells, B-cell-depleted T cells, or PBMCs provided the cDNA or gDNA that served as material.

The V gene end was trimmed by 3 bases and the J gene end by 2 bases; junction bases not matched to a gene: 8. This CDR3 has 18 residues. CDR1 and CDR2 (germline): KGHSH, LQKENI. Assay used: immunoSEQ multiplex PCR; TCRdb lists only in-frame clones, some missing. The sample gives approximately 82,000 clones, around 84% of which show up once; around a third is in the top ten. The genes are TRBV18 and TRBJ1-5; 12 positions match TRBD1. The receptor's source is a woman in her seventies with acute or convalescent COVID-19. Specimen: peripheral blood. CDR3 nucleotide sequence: TGTGCCAGCTCACCTTCCGGGACAGGGGGCGTCGGCAATCAGCCCCAGCATTTT. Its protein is CASSPSGTGGVGNQPQHF. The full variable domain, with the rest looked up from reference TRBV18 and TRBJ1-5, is NAGVMQNPRHLVRRRGQEARLRCSPMKGHSHVYWYRQLPEEGLKFMVYLQKENIIDESGMPKERFSAEFPKEGPSILRIQQVVRGDSAAYFCASSPSGTGGVGNQPQHFGDGTRLSIL.